A single sample gave rise to the 20 T cell receptor beta chains below, sequenced in a study of shared clonotypes between healthy human individuals. TCRdb's copy holds only in-frame clones and misses some; the assay was immunoSEQ multiplex PCR. The sample holds more than 2 million clones; approximately 96% are singletons and the top ten take roughly 0.13%. The sequenced material came from naive CD4+ T cells sorted from blood. Subset reported: CD45RA+ positively selected. The receptors shown here come from a man aged 18 to 30 in good health.

This chain joins TRBV6-5 and TRBJ1-1; D is undetermined. V lost 4 bases, J lost 1 base, and 10 bases lay in between. This CDR3 has 14 amino acids. Germline CDR1 and CDR2: MNHEY and SVGAGI. The DNA for the CDR3 is TGTGCCAGCAGTTCCCAAAGACCGAACACTGAAGCTTTCTTT. Encoded protein: CASSSQRPNTEAFF.

In regard to this clone: This CDR3 is also generated by other DNA sequences in the sample. The J gene is TRBJ2-7, the V gene TRBV18, with a weak D call TRBD1 (5 bases). The germline V gene has CDR1 KGHSH and CDR2 LQKENI. The CDR3 extends over 13 amino acids. Trimming cost V 0 bases and J 3 bases, with 6 bases left between them. The CDR3 nucleotides are TGTGCCAGCTCACCACCGGGGCGCTACGAGCAGTACTTC. It specifies CASSPPGRYEQYF.

The V gene is TRBV1, the J gene TRBJ2-1; TRBD2 reflects the table's D call only, with no check against the DNA. TRBV1 is a pseudogene locus. The CDR3 length is 17 residues. The CDR3 nucleotides are TGCACCAGCAGCCAAGAGGCTCGCGGGACCGCCTACAATGAGCAGTTCTTC. Translated: CTSSQEARGTAYNEQFF.

This clone was recorded once. The genes are TRBV11-3 and TRBJ2-7; D might be TRBD1 (6 bases). The CDR3 length is 13 residues. With 5 bases removed from V and 3 bases from J, the gap between germline ends came to 11 bases. Germline V gene data show CDR1 as SGHNT and CDR2 as YENEEA. The CDR3 sequence: CASSTGHHYEQYF. For the CDR3, the DNA is TGTGCCAGCAGCACGGGACACCACTACGAGCAGTACTTC.

V is TRBV18 and J is TRBJ2-7, with 10 bases that match TRBD2. The germline V gene encodes CDR1 KGHSH and CDR2 LQKENI. The CDR3 has 15 residues. V was clipped by 6 bases and J by 2 bases; unmatched bases: 7. This CDR3 is CASSGSAGGTYEQYF. In DNA, the CDR3 is TGTGCCAGCTCGGGCTCAGCGGGGGGGACCTACGAGCAGTACTTC.

The chain combines TRBV30 with TRBJ2-7; D is unresolved. CDR3 length: 14 amino acids. The V gene lost 3 bases and the J gene lost 1 base, with 13 bases spanning the gap. Germline V CDR1 and CDR2: GTSNPN, SVGIG (reference sequence). The DNA of the CDR3 is TGTGCCTGGAGGGCCATGGCCAAGTCCTACGAGCAGTACTTC. It encodes CAWRAMAKSYEQYF.

This chain links TRBV9 with TRBJ2-7, with D possibly being TRBD2 (5 bases). This CDR3 has 17 residues. Trimming took 0 bases from V and 0 from J, leaving 16 bases between them. Germline CDR1 and CDR2: SGDLS and YYNGEE. The CDR3 protein is CASSVVDFPRSSYEQYF. The CDR3 DNA reads as TGTGCCAGCAGCGTAGTGGACTTTCCGAGGAGCTCCTACGAGCAGTACTTC. The full variable domain, completed using reference TRBV9 and TRBJ2-7, is DSGVTQTPKHLITATGQRVTLRCSPRSGDLSVYWYQQSLDQGLQFLIQYYNGEERAKGNILERFSAQQFPDLHSELNLSSLELGDSALYFCASSVVDFPRSSYEQYFGPGTRLTVT.

With respect to this clone: The sample holds other DNA sequences that translate to the same CDR3. CDR3 bases: TGTGCCAGCAGCCCCCGTGGGAACACTGAAGCTTTCTTT. Translating gives CASSPRGNTEAFF. The chain joins TRBV11-2 to TRBJ1-1; no clear D gene. V lost 5 bases and J 1 base, leaving 8 bases between the germline ends. Germline loops: CDR1 SGHAT, CDR2 FQNNGV. The CDR3 extends over 13 amino acids.

The chain carries TRBV10-3 and TRBJ2-5; TRBD2 aligns across 7 bases. The trim removed 5 bases at V and 3 bases at J, leaving 6 bases unmatched. The length of the CDR3 is 14 residues. The germline V gene has CDR1 ENHRY and CDR2 SYGVKD. CDR3 sequence (DNA): TGTGCCATCAGTCCAGCGGGGCCCGAAGAGACCCAGTACTTC. Residues: CAISPAGPEETQYF.

The chain links TRBV5-1 to TRBJ2-1; 12 nucleotides line up with TRBD2. The germline V gene encodes CDR1 SGHRS and CDR2 YFSETQ. Trimming took 4 bases from V and 6 from J; bases not matched to a gene: 8. This CDR3 comprises 16 residues. In DNA, the CDR3 is TGCGCCAGCAGCCCCGGGACTAGCGGGCCTGGCAATGAGCAGTTCTTC. This codes for CASSPGTSGPGNEQFF. The full variable domain, with the rest looked up from reference TRBV5-1 and TRBJ2-1, is KAGVTQTPRYLIKTRGQQVTLSCSPISGHRSVSWYQQTPGQGLQFLFEYFSETQRNKGNFPGRFSGRQFSNSRSEMNVSTLELGDSALYLCASSPGTSGPGNEQFFGPGTRLTVL.

The chain employs TRBV15 and TRBJ1-1; a possible D gene is TRBD1 (5 bases). CDR1 and CDR2 (germline): LNHNV, YYDKDF (reference sequence). V lost 2 bases and J 4 bases, leaving 14 bases between the germline ends. The CDR3 length is 15 residues. CDR3 DNA: TGTGCCACCAGCAGAATCGGGGACCCCAGCACTGAAGCTTTCTTT. This gives the protein CATSRIGDPSTEAFF.

This clone was recorded once. At the DNA level, this CDR3 is encoded by other sequences in the same sample as well. J is TRBJ2-2 and V is TRBV6-1; the D is unclear. There are 14 residues in the CDR3. Germline V lookup: CDR1 MNHNS, CDR2 SASEGT. V was trimmed by 3 bases and J by 0 bases, leaving 5 bases between them. The CDR3: CASSEVANTGELFF. For the CDR3, the DNA is TGTGCCAGCAGTGAGGTAGCGAACACCGGGGAGCTGTTTTTT.

The rearrangement joins TRBV4-3 to TRBJ2-1; tentative D call: TRBD1 (6 bases). The germline CDR1 and CDR2 sequences are LGHNA and YSLEER. The CDR3 runs to 17 residues. V gave up 4 bases and J gave up 0 bases, with 16 bases separating them. The CDR3 bases are TGCGCCAGCAGCCCAGGGGTAGGCGCCGTCTCCTACAATGAGCAGTTCTTC. This sequence encodes CASSPGVGAVSYNEQFF.

This chain joins TRBV19 and TRBJ1-3; D is unclear. Trimming removed 3 bases from V and 3 bases from J, with 9 bases in between. In germline, CDR1 is LNHDA, CDR2 SQIVND (reference sequence). This CDR3 comprises 14 residues. The CDR3 is CASSIGVGGNTIYF. As DNA, the CDR3 is TGTGCCAGTAGTATCGGGGTCGGTGGAAACACCATATATTTT.

This chain joins TRBV2 and TRBJ2-3; D assignment may be TRBD1 or TRBD2 (5 bases each). Trimming cost V 6 bases and J 9 bases, with 13 bases left between them. This CDR3 is built from 12 residues. Germline V CDR1 and CDR2: SNHLY, FYNNEI. CDR3 protein: CASSPGTPTQYF. The CDR3 DNA is TGTGCCAGCAGCCCCGGGACGCCGACGCAGTATTTT.

V is TRBV5-1 and J is TRBJ1-1; TRBD1 might be the D (5 bases). This CDR3 spans 15 amino acids. Trimming cost V 4 bases and J 1 base, with 14 bases left between them. Germline CDR1 and CDR2: SGHRS and YFSETQ. The CDR3 bases are TGCGCCAGCAGCCGACCTACCGGGGCGAACACTGAAGCTTTCTTT. It encodes CASSRPTGANTEAFF.

The V gene is TRBV29-1, the J gene TRBJ2-5, with D unclear. The CDR3 sequence is 11 residues long. Germline values: CDR1 SQVTM, CDR2 ANQGSEA. V dropped 4 bases and J dropped 3 bases, with 6 bases sitting between them. This CDR3 reads CSVVSKETQYF. The CDR3 DNA sequence: TGCAGCGTTGTCAGTAAAGAGACCCAGTACTTC.

This rearrangement joins TRBV6-1 to TRBJ1-1; D is uncertain. CDR1 MNHNS and CDR2 SASEGT come from the germline V gene. V was trimmed by 8 bases and J by 7 bases, leaving 23 bases between them. CDR3 length: 15 amino acids. The CDR3 nucleotides read TGTGCCAGCTCCTCAATGACGGTGGGAAATGGTGAAGCTTTCTTT. It encodes CASSSMTVGNGEAFF.

The chain recombines TRBV19 with TRBJ1-3; D uncertain. The CDR3 contains 14 residues. CDR1 LNHDA and CDR2 SQIVND come from the germline V gene (reference sequence). The V and J ends lost 4 bases and 0 bases respectively, with 7 bases between them. CDR3 in DNA: TGTGCCAGTAGTAGCACCGCCTCTGGAAACACCATATATTTT. As protein: CASSSTASGNTIYF.

The chain couples TRBV30 to TRBJ2-6; D not certain. Germline CDR1 GTSNPN, CDR2 SVGIG (reference sequence). V gave up 2 bases and J gave up 0 bases, with 14 bases separating them. There are 17 residues in the CDR3. The CDR3 sequence: CAWSRAKLDSGANVLTF. In DNA, the CDR3 is TGTGCCTGGAGTCGGGCGAAATTAGACTCTGGGGCCAACGTCCTGACTTTC.